This passage covers 17 T cell receptor beta chains from one sample sequenced in a study of cytomegalovirus exposure and HLA in healthy donors. Both 60 Vbeta primers and 13 Jbeta primers went into the PCR. Measured with immunoSEQ multiplex PCR; TCRdb has only the in-frame clones, and not every one. The table records approximately 100,000 clones, 60% to 80% of them present only once. Sequencing input: PBMCs. The receptors originated from a human donor in good health.

The CDR3 DNA follows: TGTGCCAGCAGTGAATTCGGGGGGGGTAGGGCAGATACGCAGTATTTT. This codes for CASSEFGGGRADTQYF. The gene calls are TRBV6-1 and TRBJ2-3; 8 bases match TRBD2. The trim removed 2 bases at V and 4 bases at J, leaving 8 bases unmatched. Per the germline V gene, CDR1 is MNHNS and CDR2 is SASEGT. This CDR3 has 16 residues.

The chain uses TRBV6-1 and TRBJ2-1; D possibly corresponds to TRBD1 (6 bases). Germline CDR1 and CDR2: MNHNS and SASEGT. V was cut by 3 bases and J by 7 bases, with 13 bases left in between. The CDR3 length is 14 residues. The CDR3 reads CASSDFTGRNEQFF. The CDR3 coding sequence is TGTGCCAGCAGTGACTTTACAGGGAGAAATGAGCAGTTCTTC.

The chain uses TRBV6-5 and TRBJ1-1; a weak D match, TRBD1 (6 bases). Germline V CDR1 and CDR2: MNHEY, SVGAGI. The CDR3 sequence is 10 residues long. V was pared by 10 bases and J by 6 bases, with 9 bases between. The CDR3 DNA reads TGTGCCAACTCAGGGGCTGAAGCTTTCTTT. Protein product: CANSGAEAFF.

This chain uses TRBV6-5 with TRBJ2-5; D gene unclear. The CDR3 is 13 amino acids. Trimming removed 6 bases at V and 2 bases at J, with 10 bases between. Germline lookup yields CDR1 MNHEY and CDR2 SVGAGI. Written as DNA, the CDR3 is TGTGCCAGCAGCCTAGTATATCAAGAGACCCAGTACTTC. This codes for CASSLVYQETQYF.

The sample holds one count of this clone. The chain has TRBV2 and TRBJ2-5; 10 bases map to TRBD1. CDR1 and CDR2 from the germline V gene are SNHLY and FYNNEI. The length of the CDR3 is 14 residues. With V trimmed by 6 bases and J by 4 bases, 5 bases remained unmatched. The CDR3 region is CASRRDRGRETQYF. CDR3 DNA: TGTGCCAGCAGACGGGACAGGGGACGAGAGACCCAGTACTTC.

This chain connects TRBV10-1 to TRBJ2-1, with TRBD2 as a possible D gene (6 bases). Germline V lookup: CDR1 WNHNN, CDR2 SYGVQD (reference sequence). The ends were cut back, 3 bases at V and 1 base at J, with 13 bases in the middle. The CDR3 is 16 residues long. This CDR3 reads CASSDSSASSYNEQFF. The DNA of the CDR3 is TGCGCCAGCAGTGATTCTAGCGCGAGTTCCTACAATGAGCAGTTCTTC.

This chain joins TRBV5-1 and TRBJ2-7; the match to TRBD1 covers 8 bases. The V gene end was trimmed by 4 bases and the J gene end by 5 bases; junction bases not matched to a gene: 8. The CDR3 covers 14 residues. CDR1 SGHRS and CDR2 YFSETQ come from the germline V gene. CDR3 amino acids: CASSRTGWGDEQYF. The CDR3 nucleotides are TGCGCCAGCAGCAGGACAGGGTGGGGAGACGAGCAGTACTTC.

J is TRBJ2-6 and V is TRBV29-1, with TRBD1 as a possible D gene (5 bases). In germline, CDR1 is SQVTM, CDR2 ANQGSEA. The CDR3 spans 14 residues. V shed 3 bases and J shed 2 bases, with 8 bases lying between them. The CDR3 spells CSVEAGTGANVLTF. CDR3 sequence (DNA): TGCAGCGTTGAGGCAGGGACTGGGGCCAACGTCCTGACTTTC.

The chain uses TRBV29-1 and TRBJ1-1; tentative D call: TRBD1 (5 bases). V shed 6 bases and J shed 2 bases, with 7 bases lying between them. From germline, CDR1 is SQVTM and CDR2 ANQGSEA. The CDR3 is 11 amino acids. CDR3 in DNA: TGCAGCGTAAGGGGAAACACTGAAGCTTTCTTT. Translated: CSVRGNTEAFF.

The chain couples TRBV7-6 to TRBJ2-7, with 10 nucleotides matching TRBD1. CDR1 and CDR2 from the germline V gene are SGHVS and FNYEAQ. Unmatched junction bases numbered 6, after V lost 5 bases and J lost 5 bases. This CDR3 region has 14 residues. For the CDR3, the DNA is TGTGCCAGCAGCACAGGACAGGGGGGGAACGAGCAGTACTTC. This translates into CASSTGQGGNEQYF.

The V call is TRBV28, the J call TRBJ2-3; 9 nucleotides align to TRBD1. After removal of 5 bases from V and 6 bases from J, the junction contained 15 bases not matched to a gene. The length of the CDR3 is 17 residues. The germline gives CDR1 MDHEN, CDR2 SYDVKM. In nucleotides, the CDR3 is TGTGCCAGCAGTCCTATCGGGGGACAGGGCGGACAGGATACGCAGTATTTT. It specifies CASSPIGGQGGQDTQYF. The full variable domain, its missing parts supplied by reference TRBV28 and TRBJ2-3, is DVKVTQSSRYLVKRTGEKVFLECVQDMDHENMFWYRQDPGLGLRLIYFSYDVKMKEKGDIPEGYSVSREKKERFSLILESASTNQTSMYLCASSPIGGQGGQDTQYFGPGTRLTVL.

As to this clone: One end of the junction fails to match germline, which may point to a read error. This chain uses TRBV5-1 with TRBJ1-6; 9 positions match TRBD1. This CDR3 spans 16 amino acids. Germline V gene sequence: CDR1 SGHRS, CDR2 YFSETQ. The CDR3 bases are TGCGCCAGCAGCTTAGGGGGGGGACAGGGCGCTTCACTCCTCCACTTT. Its translation is CASSLGGGQGASLLHF.

The CDR3 DNA reads as TGTGCCAGCAAAACCTGGGAGGGCGCGCAGTATTTT. Amino acids: CASKTWEGAQYF. The V and J genes are TRBV27 and TRBJ2-3, with 7 bases aligning to TRBD2. Germline V gene lookup returns CDR1 MNHEY and CDR2 SMNVEV (reference sequence). The trim removed 7 bases at V and 10 bases at J, leaving 8 bases unmatched. CDR3 length: 12 residues.

The chain carries TRBV28 and TRBJ2-2, with D possibly matching TRBD2 (6 bases). V lost 5 bases, J lost 5 bases, and 15 bases lay in between. The CDR3 extends over 15 amino acids. Germline CDR1 and CDR2: MDHEN and SYDVKM. CDR3 sequence: CASSPRLVRTGELFF. The DNA for the CDR3 is TGTGCCAGCAGTCCCCGACTAGTTAGGACCGGGGAGCTGTTTTTT.

V is TRBV7-2 and J is TRBJ2-6, with TRBD1 matching 9 bases. Trimming removed 5 bases from V and 0 bases from J; junction bases left unmatched: 8. Germline CDR1 SGHTA, CDR2 FQGNSA. The CDR3 runs 18 residues. The CDR3 DNA follows: TGTGCCAGCAGCACCAGACAGGGGGGGAACTCTGGGGCCAACGTCCTGACTTTC. This translates into CASSTRQGGNSGANVLTF.

This clone was detected only once. This chain uses TRBV7-9 with TRBJ1-5, with 8 bases lining up with TRBD1. This CDR3 comprises 15 residues. Looked up from germline, CDR1 is SEHNR and CDR2 is FQNEAQ (reference sequence). V was clipped by 3 bases and J by 3 bases; unmatched bases: 4. The CDR3 DNA is TGTGCCAGCAGCTTTGGACAGGGCCTCAATCAGCCCCAGCATTTT. This gives the protein CASSFGQGLNQPQHF.

This clone was picked up a small number of times. This chain uses TRBV25-1 with TRBJ2-5; 12 nucleotides match TRBD1. The germline V gene has CDR1 MGHDK and CDR2 SYGVNS. The ends lost 3 bases at V and 5 bases at J; junction bases unmatched: 7. There are 16 residues in the CDR3. CDR3 sequence: CASSEGDRGRRETQYF. The CDR3, as DNA: TGTGCCAGCAGTGAGGGGGACAGGGGGCGAAGGGAGACCCAGTACTTC. The entire variable domain, with the rest obtained from reference TRBV25-1 and TRBJ2-5, is as follows: EADIYQTPRYLVIGTGKKITLECSQTMGHDKMYWYQQDPGMELHLIHYSYGVNSTEKGDLSSESTVSRIRTEHFPLTLESARPSHTSQYLCASSEGDRGRRETQYFGPGTRLLVL.